These 5 T cell receptor beta chains were sequenced from one sample in a study of low-dose radiotherapy and immunotherapy resistance in tumors. As to time point: after trial treatment. Treatment here: LDRT plus nivolumab, ipilimumab, low-dose cyclophosphamide and aspirin (RACIN trial). First-strand cDNA used TRAV- and TRBV-specific primers, covering alpha and beta chains. A 20-cycle PCR with a constant-region primer and V-primer adapter amplified TCRs. TCRdb reprocessed the reads with MiXCR, giving one entry per CDR3 protein. The sample holds around 80,000 distinct CDR3 sequences, 17% seen once. The material was PBMCs, obtained after low-dose radiotherapy plus immunotherapy. These receptors originate from a male donor with prostate cancer.

This clonotype was picked up many times. The V call is TRBV6-2 or TRBV6-3, the J call TRBJ2-7; TRBD2 aligns across 10 bases. This CDR3 is 17 amino acids long. J was trimmed by 4 bases and V by 6 bases; bases with no gene match: 15. Germline lookup yields CDR1 MNHEY and CDR2 SVGEGT. The CDR3 loop reads CASSPRTSGRGDYEQYF. In nucleotides, the CDR3 is TGTGCCAGCAGCCCCCGGACTAGCGGTCGCGGGGATTACGAGCAGTACTTC.

The V and J genes are TRBV20-1 and TRBJ2-2, with 11 bases that match TRBD1. The CDR3 has 17 residues. Germline CDR1 DFQATT, CDR2 SNEGSKA (reference sequence). The trim removed 6 bases at V and 17 bases at J, leaving 26 bases unmatched. CDR3 in amino acids: CSARTGGGGTGELCFFF. The DNA of the CDR3 is TGCAGTGCAAGGACAGGGGGCGGGGGCACCGGGGAGCTGTGTTTTTTTTTT.

The chain links TRBV5-5 to TRBJ2-7; TRBD1 might be the D (6 bases). Germline CDR1 and CDR2: SGHKS and YYEKEE (reference sequence). The CDR3 consists of 14 residues. With 1 base removed from V and 8 bases from J, the gap between germline ends came to 16 bases. In DNA form, the CDR3 reads TGTGCCAGCAGCTTGTGGCAGGGGATTGAAAAGCAGTACTTC. The encoded protein is CASSLWQGIEKQYF.

Ten or more counts support this clonotype. This chain connects TRBV7-9 to TRBJ2-1; D not certain. The germline V gene encodes CDR1 SEHNR and CDR2 FQNEAQ (reference sequence). Trimming pared 5 bases from V and 8 bases from J, leaving 19 bases between. The CDR3 covers 15 residues. In DNA, the CDR3 is TGTGCCAGCAGCCCGGTTTGGGCAGGCGGCTATGAGCAGTTCTTC. Residues: CASSPVWAGGYEQFF.

The chain links TRBV6-2 or TRBV6-3 to TRBJ2-1; 11 nucleotides match TRBD2. The CDR3 is made up of 15 amino acids. Germline CDR1 and CDR2: MNHEY and SVGEGT. Losses at the gene ends were 7 bases for V and 6 bases for J; bases not matched to a gene: 8. The DNA for the CDR3 is TGTGCCAGCATCAAGGGACTAGCGGCTGGCAATGAGCAGTTCTTC. It specifies CASIKGLAAGNEQFF.